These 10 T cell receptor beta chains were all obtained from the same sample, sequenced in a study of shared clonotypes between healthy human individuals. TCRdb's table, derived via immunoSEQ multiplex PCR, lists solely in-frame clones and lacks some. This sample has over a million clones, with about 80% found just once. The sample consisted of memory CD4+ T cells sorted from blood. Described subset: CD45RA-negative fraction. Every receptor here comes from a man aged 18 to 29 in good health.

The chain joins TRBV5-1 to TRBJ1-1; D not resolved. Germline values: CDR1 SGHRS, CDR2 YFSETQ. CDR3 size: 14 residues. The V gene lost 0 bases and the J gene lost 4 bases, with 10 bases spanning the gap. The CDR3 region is CASSLGELGTEAFF. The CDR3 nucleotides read TGCGCCAGCAGCTTGGGGGAGTTGGGCACTGAAGCTTTCTTT. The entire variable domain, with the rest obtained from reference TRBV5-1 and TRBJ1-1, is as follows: KAGVTQTPRYLIKTRGQQVTLSCSPISGHRSVSWYQQTPGQGLQFLFEYFSETQRNKGNFPGRFSGRQFSNSRSEMNVSTLELGDSALYLCASSLGELGTEAFFGQGTRLTVV.

The CDR3 spells CASSYIPAGGGETQYF. The CDR3 nucleotides are TGTGCCAGCAGTTACATCCCAGCGGGAGGGGGAGAGACCCAGTACTTC. The rearrangement uses TRBV6-5 and TRBJ2-5, with 10 bases aligning to TRBD2. The CDR3 consists of 16 residues. Losses at the gene ends were 2 bases for V and 4 bases for J; bases not matched to a gene: 7. Germline CDR1 MNHEY, CDR2 SVGAGI.

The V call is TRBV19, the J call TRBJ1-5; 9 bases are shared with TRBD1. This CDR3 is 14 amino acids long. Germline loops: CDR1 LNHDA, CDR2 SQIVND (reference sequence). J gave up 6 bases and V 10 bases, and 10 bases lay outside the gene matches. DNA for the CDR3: TGTGCCACATCCGACAGGGGGGAGGGTCAGCCCCAGCATTTT. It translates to CATSDRGEGQPQHF.

The CDR3 loop is CASSQEGVFLSSGNTIYF. The CDR3 DNA reads TGTGCCAGCAGCCAAGAAGGGGTCTTCTTAAGCTCTGGAAACACCATATATTTT. The chain is built from TRBV4-2 and TRBJ1-3, with D possibly being TRBD1 (5 bases). CDR3 length: 18 residues. Germline CDR1 LGHNA, CDR2 YNFKEQ. The ends were cut back, 0 bases at V and 0 bases at J, with 15 bases in the middle.

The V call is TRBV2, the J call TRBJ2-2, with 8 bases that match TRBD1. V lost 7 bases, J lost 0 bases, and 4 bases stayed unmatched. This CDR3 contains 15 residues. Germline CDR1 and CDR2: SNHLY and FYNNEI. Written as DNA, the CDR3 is TGTGCCAGCACTGGACAGGGTTCGAACACCGGGGAGCTGTTTTTT. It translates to CASTGQGSNTGELFF.

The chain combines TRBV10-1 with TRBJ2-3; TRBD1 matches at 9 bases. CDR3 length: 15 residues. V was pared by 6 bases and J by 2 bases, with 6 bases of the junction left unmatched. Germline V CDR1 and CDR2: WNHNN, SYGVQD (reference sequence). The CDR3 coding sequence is TGCGCCAGCAGACCCGGGACAGGGTTCACAGATACGCAGTATTTT. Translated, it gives CASRPGTGFTDTQYF.

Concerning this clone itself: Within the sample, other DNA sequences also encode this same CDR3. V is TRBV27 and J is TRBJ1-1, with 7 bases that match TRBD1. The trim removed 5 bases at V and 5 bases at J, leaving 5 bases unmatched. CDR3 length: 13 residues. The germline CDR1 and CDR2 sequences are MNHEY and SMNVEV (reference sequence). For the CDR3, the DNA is TGTGCCAGCAGTCTGACAGGGAGAACTGAAGCTTTCTTT. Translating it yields CASSLTGRTEAFF.

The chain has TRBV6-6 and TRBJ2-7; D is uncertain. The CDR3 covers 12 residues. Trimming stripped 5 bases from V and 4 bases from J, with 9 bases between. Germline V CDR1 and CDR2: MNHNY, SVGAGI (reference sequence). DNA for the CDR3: TGTGCCAGCAGTAAAACGCGGTACGAGCAGTACTTC. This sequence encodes CASSKTRYEQYF.

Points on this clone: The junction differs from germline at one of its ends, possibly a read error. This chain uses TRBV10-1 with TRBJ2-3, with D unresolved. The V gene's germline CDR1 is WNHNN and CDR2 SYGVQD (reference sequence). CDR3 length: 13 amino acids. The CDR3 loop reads CAISIPNSDTQYF. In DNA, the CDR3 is TGCGCCATCAGTATTCCCAACTCGGATACGCAGTATTTT.

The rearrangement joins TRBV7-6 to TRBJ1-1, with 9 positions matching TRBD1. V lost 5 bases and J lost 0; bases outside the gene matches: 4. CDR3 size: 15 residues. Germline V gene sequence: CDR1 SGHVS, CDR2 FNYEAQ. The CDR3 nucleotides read TGTGCCAGCAGCCTGGGACAGGGAATGAACACTGAAGCTTTCTTT. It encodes CASSLGQGMNTEAFF.